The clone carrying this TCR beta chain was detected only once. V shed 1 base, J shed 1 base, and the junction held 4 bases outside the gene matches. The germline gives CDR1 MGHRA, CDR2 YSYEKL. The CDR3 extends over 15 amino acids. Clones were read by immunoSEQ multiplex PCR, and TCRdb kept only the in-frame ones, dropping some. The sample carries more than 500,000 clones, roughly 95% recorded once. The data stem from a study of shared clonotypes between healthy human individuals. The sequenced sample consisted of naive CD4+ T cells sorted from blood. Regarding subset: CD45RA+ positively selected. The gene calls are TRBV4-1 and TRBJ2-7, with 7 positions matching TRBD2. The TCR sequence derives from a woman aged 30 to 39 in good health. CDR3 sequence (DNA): TGCGCCAGCAGCCAAGTACCGGGACTATCCTACGAGCAGTACTTC. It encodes CASSQVPGLSYEQYF.